This TCR beta chain was observed in a study of beta chain features in type 1 diabetes. Deletions cut 7 bases from V and 2 bases from J, with 12 bases between. The CDR3 has 13 amino acids. Germline CDR1 is SEHNR and CDR2 is FQNEAQ (reference sequence). This clone was seen more than once but under ten times. The antigen remains undetermined. The whole isolated RNA underwent reverse transcription, so sequencing captured expressed TCRB transcripts. The data were produced by immunoSEQ multiplex PCR, yet TCRdb's version contains in-frame clones alone and is incomplete. Of about 290,000 clones in the sample, approximately 8% were seen once. Findings and caveats of the study: Researchers reported that naive, central memory and Treg TCRB repertoires appeared more similar in patients than in healthy donors.

The V and J genes are TRBV7-9 and TRBJ2-7, with D uncertain. The material sequenced was central memory CD4+ T cells from blood. This receptor was identified in a woman between 18 and 30 years old in good health. Written as DNA, the CDR3 is TGTGCCAGCACCGCGCAGGTCCCCTACGAGCAGTACGTC. This gives the protein CASTAQVPYEQYV.